This section outlines one T cell receptor beta chain sequence together with its context. Its antigen is still unknown. This sample is part of a study of cytomegalovirus exposure and HLA in healthy donors. Study outcomes and limitations: Later analysis demonstrated an association between a missense DCLRE1C variant and TCR beta V- and J-gene trimming. Reports indicated that the classifier achieved high specificity and sensitivity in diagnosing cytomegalovirus status.

Losses at the gene ends were 6 bases for V and 5 bases for J; bases not matched to a gene: 9. Germline V lookup: CDR1 SNHLY, CDR2 FYNNEI. The CDR3 runs 15 residues. The PCR contained 60 Vbeta and 13 Jbeta primers. TCRdb's table, derived via immunoSEQ multiplex PCR, lists solely in-frame clones and lacks some. The data hold under 170,000 clones, with roughly 80% observed a single time. This TCR came from a human donor in good health. The V gene is TRBV2, the J gene TRBJ2-7; 11 nucleotides line up with TRBD2. The sample consisted of PBMCs. CDR3 protein: CASRLTSGRSHEQYF. The CDR3 DNA sequence: TGTGCCAGCAGGTTAACTAGCGGGAGATCCCACGAGCAGTACTTC.